The T cell receptor (beta chain) described here comes from a study of shared clonotypes between healthy human individuals. Study-wide context: Donors had three CD4 naive, three CD4 memory, two CD8 naive and one CD8 memory plate apiece.

Terminally differentiated effector memory CD45RA+ cells were excluded by CCR7 positive selection of CD45RO-negative cells. Whole-study results and caveats: Compared with clonotypes that all four donors shared, non-shared clonotypes had lower generation probabilities. Clonotype sharing across a few donors was observed for around 5% of naive CD4 clonotypes.

The CDR3 loop spans 16 amino acids. Unmatched junction bases numbered 5, after V lost 2 bases and J lost 1 base. The germline gives CDR1 MNHEY, CDR2 SMNVEV (reference sequence). To note about this clone: Antigen unknown.

For each subset, genomic DNA was distributed in equal portions over several immunoSEQ plates. Some clones are missing from TCRdb's copy, which holds only in-frame ones; the method was immunoSEQ multiplex PCR. The repertoire holds about 2.1 million clones, with 93% as singletons. The sample taken for sequencing was naive CD8+ T cells from PBMCs. This clonotype originated in a man aged 18 to 30 in good health. Some clones in this sample may be carry-over from other donors' samples. The V gene is TRBV27, the J gene TRBJ2-4, with TRBD2 identical over 7 bases. The CDR3 region is CASSLTRGGAKNIQYF. The CDR3 DNA reads as TGTGCCAGCAGTTTAACGCGGGGAGGGGCCAAAAACATTCAGTACTTC.